Presented here are 17 T cell receptor beta chains from one specimen sequenced in a study of shared clonotypes between healthy human individuals. Sequencing used immunoSEQ multiplex PCR; TCRdb keeps in-frame clones, though not all of them. The data show 780,000 or so clones, about two thirds seen once. The sequenced sample was memory CD4+ T cells sorted from blood. Subset indicated: CD45RA-negative fraction. The receptor set was obtained from a woman aged 25 to 39 in good health.

This clone was observed a few times. The chain carries TRBV11-2 and TRBJ2-7; 10 nucleotides line up with TRBD2. CDR3 size: 16 residues. The V gene end was trimmed by 6 bases and the J gene end by 5 bases; junction bases not matched to a gene: 13. The germline V gene encodes CDR1 SGHAT and CDR2 FQNNGV. The CDR3 nucleotides are TGTGCCAGCAGGCAAAACCCTCTAGCGGGAGTTAACGAGCAGTACTTC. This gives the protein CASRQNPLAGVNEQYF.

This clone was seen at least ten times. The chain links TRBV28 to TRBJ2-1, with 7 bases aligning to TRBD2. Trimming removed 5 bases from V and 7 bases from J; junction bases left unmatched: 11. CDR3 length: 15 residues. CDR1 MDHEN and CDR2 SYDVKM come from the germline V gene. This CDR3 reads CASSGGTTGVNEQFF. The CDR3 coding sequence is TGTGCCAGCAGTGGCGGGACTACAGGCGTGAATGAGCAGTTCTTC. Variable domain in full (rest from reference TRBV28 and TRBJ2-1): DVKVTQSSRYLVKRTGEKVFLECVQDMDHENMFWYRQDPGLGLRLIYFSYDVKMKEKGDIPEGYSVSREKKERFSLILESASTNQTSMYLCASSGGTTGVNEQFFGPGTRLTVL.

J is TRBJ1-2 and V is TRBV5-6, with TRBD1 matching 8 bases. V shed 3 bases and J 8 bases; nucleotides not matched to a gene: 9. Germline V CDR1 and CDR2: SGHDT, YYEEEE. The CDR3 covers 14 residues. The CDR3 DNA sequence: TGTGCCAGCAGCTCGTGGACAGGGCTTGAAGGCTACACCTTC. Encoded protein: CASSSWTGLEGYTF.

This clone appeared a single time. The rearrangement uses TRBV28 and TRBJ2-7; D unclear. V was shortened by 5 bases and J by 2 bases, with 16 bases between the two germline ends. CDR3 length: 15 residues. CDR1 MDHEN and CDR2 SYDVKM come from the germline V gene. DNA of the CDR3: TGTGCCAGCAGTCTAGGCGAACCGAACCCCTACGAGCAGTACTTC. It is translated as CASSLGEPNPYEQYF.

The chain has TRBV7-9 and TRBJ2-3; 7 bases agree with TRBD2. The J segment lost 3 bases and the V segment lost 4 bases, leaving 13 bases of the junction unmatched. Germline V gives CDR1 SEHNR, CDR2 FQNEAQ (reference sequence). CDR3 length equals 17 residues. The CDR3 DNA follows: TGTGCCAGCAGCTCCTTAATCCTAGCGGAGGTAACAGATACGCAGTATTTT. Its protein is CASSSLILAEVTDTQYF.

The V gene is TRBV28, the J gene TRBJ2-1; the D gene is possibly TRBD1 (6 bases). CDR1 is MDHEN and CDR2 is SYDVKM in the germline V gene. The CDR3 has 12 residues. V was pared by 6 bases and J by 7 bases, with 10 bases between. CDR3 residues: CASRTGRNEQFF. In DNA, the CDR3 is TGTGCCAGCAGGACAGGAAGGAATGAGCAGTTCTTC.

This clone showed up just a few times. This sequence joins TRBV5-1 and TRBJ2-2; D may be TRBD2 (6 bases). Germline lookup yields CDR1 SGHRS and CDR2 YFSETQ. CDR3 length: 13 amino acids. V lost 10 bases, J lost 2 bases, and 12 bases lay in between. CDR3 protein: CASRGGNTGELFF. The CDR3 coding sequence is TGCGCCTCACGGGGAGGCAACACCGGGGAGCTGTTTTTT.

V gene TRBV10-3 combines with J gene TRBJ1-2, with unresolved D. The CDR3 covers 15 residues. From germline, CDR1 is ENHRY and CDR2 SYGVKD. V lost 4 bases and J 0 bases, leaving 12 bases between the germline ends. The CDR3 DNA follows: TGTGCCATCAGTGGCGTAGGGAAAGCTAACTATGGCTACACCTTC. The encoded protein is CAISGVGKANYGYTF.

This clone was observed a handful of times. The genes are TRBV7-2 and TRBJ2-1; the D is unclear. Per the germline V gene, CDR1 is SGHTA and CDR2 is FQGNSA. V was shortened by 2 bases and J by 4 bases, with 12 bases between the two germline ends. The CDR3 runs 15 residues. The CDR3 region has the DNA TGTGCCAGCAGCTTACAGTCGTCGGATTACAATGAGCAGTTCTTC. This translates into CASSLQSSDYNEQFF.

This clone was seen a handful of times. The rearrangement links TRBV11-2 to TRBJ2-1; D not resolved. The germline CDR1 and CDR2 sequences are SGHAT and FQNNGV. Trimming cost V 6 bases and J 8 bases, with 14 bases left between them. CDR3 size: 13 residues. CDR3 sequence (DNA): TGTGCCAGCAGTCCCTTCACCGCCTATGAGCAGTTCTTC. Encoded protein: CASSPFTAYEQFF. Full variable domain (rest looked up from reference TRBV11-2 and TRBJ2-1): EAGVAQSPRYKIIEKRQSVAFWCNPISGHATLYWYQQILGQGPKLLIQFQNNGVVDDSQLPKDRFSAERLKGVDSTLKIQPAKLEDSAVYLCASSPFTAYEQFFGPGTRLTVL.

About this clone: Being one base from a much bigger clone, this may be a read error. The chain joins TRBV18 to TRBJ1-1; D is unclear. The CDR3 is made up of 12 amino acids. V shed 3 bases and J shed 3 bases, with 5 bases lying between them. Germline assignment: CDR1 KGHSH and CDR2 LQKENI. CDR3 in DNA: TGTGCCAGCTCACCCGCGGACACTGAAGCTTTCTTT. Encoded protein: CASSPADTEAFF.

The V call is TRBV21-1, the J call TRBJ2-1; TRBD2 is taken as the D call from the table, unchecked against the DNA. TRBV21-1 is a recognized pseudogene. The CDR3 runs 15 residues. The CDR3 sequence: CASSKVPGLAGGSFF. In nucleotides, the CDR3 is TGTGCCAGCAGCAAAGTACCGGGACTAGCGGGAGGTTCGTTCTTC.

This clone was recorded at least ten times. V gene TRBV4-1 combines with J gene TRBJ2-1; D is unclear. Trimming took 1 base from V and 3 from J, leaving 7 bases between them. Germline V gene lookup returns CDR1 MGHRA and CDR2 YSYEKL. CDR3 size: 14 residues. CDR3 in DNA: TGCGCCAGCAGCCAAGGAAGTCTCTACAATGAGCAGTTCTTC. Its translation is CASSQGSLYNEQFF.

This clone was recorded many times. The V gene is TRBV7-2, the J gene TRBJ1-4; maybe TRBD1 (5 bases). Deletions cut 1 base from V and 7 bases from J, with 16 bases between. Germline CDR1 reads SGHTA; CDR2 reads FQGNSA. The CDR3 sequence is 16 residues long. CDR3 bases: TGTGCCAGCAGCTTAGAATCAACAGGTTCGGTTGAAAAACTGTTTTTT. The encoded protein is CASSLESTGSVEKLFF. The whole variable domain, remainder taken from reference TRBV7-2 and TRBJ1-4, is GAGVSQSPSNKVTEKGKDVELRCDPISGHTALYWYRQSLGQGLEFLIYFQGNSAPDKSGLPSDRFSAERTGGSVSTLTIQRTQQEDSAVYLCASSLESTGSVEKLFFGSGTQLSVL.

The chain combines TRBV28 with TRBJ2-3, with 7 bases fitting TRBD2. Germline trimming cut 2 bases from V and 3 bases from J; bases unmatched to any gene: 8. Germline CDR1 MDHEN, CDR2 SYDVKM. The CDR3 covers 16 residues. In nucleotides, the CDR3 is TGTGCCAGCAGTTTAGCATGGGCTAGCGGTACAGATACGCAGTATTTT. Translation gives CASSLAWASGTDTQYF.

V gene TRBV4-1 combines with J gene TRBJ2-5; the D is unclear. The CDR3 is made up of 15 amino acids. The V and J ends lost 2 bases and 4 bases respectively, with 14 bases between them. In germline, CDR1 is MGHRA, CDR2 YSYEKL. For the CDR3, the DNA is TGCGCCAGCAGCCAACCGGCCAGGACGATAGAGACCCAGTACTTC. The encoded protein is CASSQPARTIETQYF.

The genes are TRBV5-1 and TRBJ2-7, with TRBD2 identical over 9 bases. The germline V gene has CDR1 SGHRS and CDR2 YFSETQ. The CDR3 sequence is 17 residues long. J lost 2 bases, V lost 0 bases, and 9 bases had no gene match. The CDR3 here is CASSLGFSGSRTYEQYF. CDR3 coding DNA: TGCGCCAGCAGCTTGGGATTTAGCGGGAGTAGGACCTACGAGCAGTACTTC.